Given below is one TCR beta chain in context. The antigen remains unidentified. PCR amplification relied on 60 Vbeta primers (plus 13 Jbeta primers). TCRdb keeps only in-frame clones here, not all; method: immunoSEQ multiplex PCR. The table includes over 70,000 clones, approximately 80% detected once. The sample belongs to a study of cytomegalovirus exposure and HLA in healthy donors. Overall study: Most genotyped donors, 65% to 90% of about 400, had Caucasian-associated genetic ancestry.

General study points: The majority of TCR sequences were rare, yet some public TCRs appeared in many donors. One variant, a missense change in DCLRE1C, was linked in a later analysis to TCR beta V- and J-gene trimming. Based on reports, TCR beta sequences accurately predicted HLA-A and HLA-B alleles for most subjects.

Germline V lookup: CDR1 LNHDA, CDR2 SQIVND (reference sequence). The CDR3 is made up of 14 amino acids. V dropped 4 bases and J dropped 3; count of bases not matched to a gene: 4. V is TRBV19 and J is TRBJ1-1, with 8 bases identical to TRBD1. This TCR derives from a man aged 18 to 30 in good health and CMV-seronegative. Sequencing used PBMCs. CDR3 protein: CASSTQGAHTEAFF. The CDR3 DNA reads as TGTGCCAGTAGTACTCAGGGGGCCCACACTGAAGCTTTCTTT.